Listed below are T cell receptor beta chains from one sample, sequenced in a study of cytomegalovirus exposure and HLA in healthy donors. Measured with immunoSEQ multiplex PCR; TCRdb has only the in-frame clones, and not every one. In the table there are roughly 70,000 clones, roughly 89% of which are singletons. Sequenced sample: PBMCs. The receptors stem from a woman aged 18-29 years in good health and CMV-seropositive. The CDR3 runs from the conserved cysteine through the conserved F or W. D genes are given only for firm matches. Not every row has a clone size; where given, it reads once, few, many or a size class.

abundance	d_gene	v_gene	len	j_gene	CDR3aa	CDR3nt
-	TRBD1	TRBV2	14	TRBJ2-1	CASKPGQGANEQFF	TGTGCCAGCAAACCGGGACAGGGGGCTAATGAGCAGTTCTTC
-	-	TRBV11-2	15	TRBJ2-1	CASSQGTIGYNEQFF	TGTGCCAGCAGCCAGGGGACTATAGGCTACAATGAGCAGTTCTTC
-	TRBD1	TRBV4-3	16	TRBJ2-1	CASSQDRDRLNNEQFF	TGCGCCAGCAGCCAAGACCGGGACAGACTCAACAATGAGCAGTTCTTC
-	-	TRBV25-1	13	TRBJ2-5	CASRPRGRETQYF	TGTGCCAGCCGCCCGAGAGGGCGAGAGACCCAGTACTTC
-	-	TRBV9	15	TRBJ1-4	CASSVAPQPNEKLFF	TGTGCCAGCAGCGTAGCCCCACAACCCAATGAAAAACTGTTTTTT
-	TRBD1	TRBV15	15	TRBJ1-5	CATSRETGSRQPQHF	TGTGCCACCAGCAGAGAGACAGGGTCACGGCAGCCCCAGCATTTT
-	-	TRBV11-1	15	TRBJ1-1	CASSPERGGGTEAFF	TGTGCCAGCAGCCCCGAGAGGGGAGGGGGCACTGAAGCTTTCTTT
once	TRBD2	TRBV13	14	TRBJ2-5	CASSRAGALETQYF	TGTGCCAGCAGCAGAGCGGGGGCATTGGAGACCCAGTACTTC
-	-	TRBV18	16	TRBJ1-3	CASSPAGGAGGNTIYF	TGTGCCAGCTCACCTGCCGGGGGGGCAGGTGGAAACACCATATATTTT
-	-	TRBV5-5	15	TRBJ2-7	CASSLGAGLGYEQYF	TGTGCCAGCAGCCTCGGGGCGGGGTTGGGCTACGAGCAGTACTTC
-	TRBD2	TRBV10-1	16	TRBJ2-2	CASRGSGMRSTGELFF	TGCGCCAGCAGAGGTAGCGGGATGAGATCCACCGGGGAGCTGTTTTTT
-	-	TRBV27	15	TRBJ2-7	CASSLNGGPKNEQYF	TGTGCCAGCAGCTTAAACGGGGGACCGAAAAACGAGCAGTACTTC
-	-	TRBV19	16	TRBJ2-3	CASSTPGTLGTDTQYF	TGTGCCAGTAGTACTCCCGGGACTTTGGGCACAGATACGCAGTATTTT
-	-	TRBV6-1	11	TRBJ1-1	CASSESFRAFF	TGTGCCAGCAGTGAATCGTTTCGAGCTTTCTTT
once	-	TRBV28	12	TRBJ2-5	CASSLYEGTQYF	TGTGCCAGCAGTTTATATGAGGGGACCCAGTACTTC
few	-	TRBV2	13	TRBJ1-5	CASSLQGNQPQHF	TGTGCCAGCAGTCTACAGGGTAATCAGCCCCAGCATTTT
-	-	TRBV7-9	19	TRBJ1-6	CASSLRGPLQGKPHSPLHF	TGTGCCAGCAGCTTAAGGGGTCCGTTGCAGGGAAAACCCCATTCACCCCTCCACTTT
-	TRBD1	TRBV25-1	15	TRBJ2-3	CASSGPTGKADTQYF	TGTGCCAGCAGTGGCCCGACAGGGAAGGCAGATACGCAGTATTTT
-	-	TRBV6-1	14	TRBJ1-1	CASSEADLVTRVFF	TGTGCCAGCAGTGAAGCGGATCTGGTTACGCGGGTGTTCTTT
once	-	TRBV6-1	13	TRBJ1-1	CASSEDRVYEAFF	TGTGCCAGCAGTGAAGATCGGGTTTATGAAGCTTTCTTT
-	-	TRBV4-1	15	TRBJ2-7	CASSQNSRGSYEQYF	TGCGCCAGCAGCCAAAATTCCAGGGGAAGCTACGAGCAGTACTTC
-	-	TRBV4-1	15	TRBJ2-5	CASSLFRQAQETQYF	TGCGCCAGCAGTCTTTTTCGGCAGGCACAAGAGACCCAGTACTTC
-	TRBD1	TRBV2	19	TRBJ2-6	CASSPPLDRVLSGANVLTF	TGTGCCAGCTCCCCCCCCTTAGACAGGGTTTTGTCTGGGGCCAACGTCCTGACTTTC
-	TRBD1	TRBV18	14	TRBJ1-4	CASSPDRVHEKLFF	TGTGCCAGCTCGCCTGACAGGGTACATGAAAAACTGTTTTTT
-	TRBD1	TRBV5-4	18	TRBJ2-7	CASSSGQGAQGGLYEQYF	TGTGCCAGCAGTTCGGGACAGGGGGCGCAGGGAGGGCTCTACGAGCAGTACTTC
-	TRBD2	TRBV7-9	15	TRBJ2-3	CASSLDRTSGDTQYF	TGTGCCAGCAGCTTAGACCGGACTAGCGGAGATACGCAGTATTTT
-	TRBD1	TRBV4-3	14	TRBJ2-2	CASSRLTGIGELFF	TGCGCCAGCAGCCGCCTGACAGGGATCGGGGAGCTGTTTTTT
few	TRBD1	TRBV4-3	16	TRBJ2-4	CASSQDRGTGADIQYF	TGCGCCAGCAGCCAAGATCGAGGGACAGGGGCGGACATTCAGTACTTC
-	-	TRBV11-2	15	TRBJ2-1	CASSLRPRVDNEQFF	TGTGCCAGCAGCTTACGGCCGAGGGTTGACAATGAGCAGTTCTTC
-	-	TRBV10-3	15	TRBJ2-7	CAISVVRSPSYEQYF	TGTGCCATCAGTGTGGTTAGAAGCCCTTCCTACGAGCAGTACTTC
-	TRBD1	TRBV29-1	14	TRBJ2-7	CSVDSQGASREQYF	TGCAGCGTTGATTCGCAGGGGGCCTCTAGGGAGCAGTACTTC
-	TRBD1	TRBV11-2	15	TRBJ2-7	CASSTHGTGWGEQYF	TGTGCCAGCAGCACCCACGGGACAGGCTGGGGCGAGCAGTACTTC
-	-	TRBV7-8	15	TRBJ2-1	CASSKLQQGGGEQFF	TGTGCCAGCAGCAAACTTCAACAGGGAGGGGGTGAGCAGTTCTTC
-	TRBD2	TRBV19	14	TRBJ2-1	CASSRGGGGNEQFF	TGTGCCAGTAGTAGGGGCGGGGGAGGTAATGAGCAGTTCTTC
-	TRBD1	TRBV19	15	TRBJ1-1	CASSSPGQGGVKAFF	TGTGCCAGTAGTTCGCCCGGACAGGGCGGTGTTAAAGCTTTCTTT